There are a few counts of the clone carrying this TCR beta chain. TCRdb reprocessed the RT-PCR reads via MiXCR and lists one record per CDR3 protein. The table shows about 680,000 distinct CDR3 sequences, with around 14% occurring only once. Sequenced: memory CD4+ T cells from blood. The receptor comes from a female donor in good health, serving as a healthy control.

The DNA for the CDR3 is TGTGCCAGCAGCGCCCATTCCACAGATACGCAGTATTTT. Its protein is CASSAHSTDTQYF. The rearrangement uses TRBV7-2 and TRBJ2-3; D ambiguous. The germline V gene has CDR1 SGHTA and CDR2 FQGNSA. Trimming cost V 5 bases and J 2 bases, with 8 bases left between them. This CDR3 has 13 amino acids.